The clone carrying this T cell receptor (beta chain) was seen only once. Using immunoSEQ multiplex PCR, the repertoire was profiled, and TCRdb retains in-frame clones only, with some absent. This table has about 36,000 clones, 88% appearing once. This CDR3 region has 15 residues. V gave up 11 bases and J gave up 4 bases, with 23 bases separating them. Germline lookup yields CDR1 SNHLY and CDR2 FYNNEI. This entry is derived from a study of OX40 agonist ivuxolimab in advanced cancers. The chain combines TRBV2 with TRBJ1-1; D is possibly TRBD1 (5 bases). The clonotype comes from an adult with an advanced solid tumor such as melanoma, head and neck, liver or kidney cancer. The sample here was CD4+ or CD8+ T cells sorted from blood, taken in a trial of the OX40 agonist ivuxolimab. The CDR3 coding sequence is TGTGCCTCCCGGGAGGGGCAGGGCTTGGGCACTGAAGCTTTCTTT. This encodes CASREGQGLGTEAFF.